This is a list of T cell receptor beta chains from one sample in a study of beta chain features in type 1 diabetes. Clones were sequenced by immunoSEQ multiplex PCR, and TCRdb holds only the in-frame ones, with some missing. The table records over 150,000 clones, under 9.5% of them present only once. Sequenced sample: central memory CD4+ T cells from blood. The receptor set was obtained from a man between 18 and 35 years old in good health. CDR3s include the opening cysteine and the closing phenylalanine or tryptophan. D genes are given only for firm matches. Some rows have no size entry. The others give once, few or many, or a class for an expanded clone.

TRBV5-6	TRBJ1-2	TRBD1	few	TGTGCCAGCAGCTCAGGACAGGGATATAACTATGGCTACACCTTC	CASSSGQGYNYGYTF
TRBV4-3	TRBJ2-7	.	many	TGCGCCAGCAGCCAAGTAGCGAGCGGGTTCTCCTACGAGCAGTACTTC	CASSQVASGFSYEQYF
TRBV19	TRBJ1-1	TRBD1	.	TGTGCCAGTACCCTACAGGGGTTGAACACTGAAGCTTTCTTT	CASTLQGLNTEAFF
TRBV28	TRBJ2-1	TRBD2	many	TGTGCCAGCAGTTCCACGGGGACTAGCGGGAGAAATGAGCAGTTCTTC	CASSSTGTSGRNEQFF
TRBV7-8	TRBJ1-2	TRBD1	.	TGTGCCAGCAGCCCTAGACAGGGCAGAAGCTATGGCTACACCTTC	CASSPRQGRSYGYTF
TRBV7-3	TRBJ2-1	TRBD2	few	TGTGCCAGCAGCCCGCGGGGGGGGACCGGTAATGAGCAGTTCTTC	CASSPRGGTGNEQFF
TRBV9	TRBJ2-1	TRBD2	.	TGTGCCAGCAGCGTAGGGGGGGGAGAGGAGGGGAATGAGCAGTTCTTC	CASSVGGGEEGNEQFF
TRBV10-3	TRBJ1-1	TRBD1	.	TGTGCCATCAGGGCGACAGGGGAAGGTTCCGAAGCTTTCTTT	CAIRATGEGSEAFF
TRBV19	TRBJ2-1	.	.	TGTGCCAGTACCCCGGAACCCGGGACCTACAATGAGCAGTTCTTC	CASTPEPGTYNEQFF
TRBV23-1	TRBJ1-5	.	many	TGCGCCAGCAGTCAGCCCTACAGGGATCTGTTAACCTATAATCAGCCCCAGCATTTT	CASSQPYRDLLTYNQPQHF
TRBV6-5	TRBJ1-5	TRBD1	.	TGTGCCAGCAGGGCGGGACAGGGAGGTCAGCCCCAGCATTTT	CASRAGQGGQPQHF
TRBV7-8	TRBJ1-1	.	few	TGTGCCAGCGTACTTTCAGGGGCTGAAGCTTTCTTT	CASVLSGAEAFF
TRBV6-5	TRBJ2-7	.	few	TGTGCCAGCAGTCCGAGGACAGCCGGGGCCGAGCAGTACTTC	CASSPRTAGAEQYF
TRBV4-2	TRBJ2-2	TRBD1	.	TGTGCCAGCAGCTGGGCTCTAGGACAGGGAACGAACACCGGGGAGCTGTTTTTT	CASSWALGQGTNTGELFF
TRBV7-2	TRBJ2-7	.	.	TGTGCCAGCAGCTTCGGGATAGGAATCCACGAGCAGTACTTC	CASSFGIGIHEQYF
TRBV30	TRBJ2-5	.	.	TGTGCCTGGAGTGGAAGCGGCGGGGAGCAGTACTTC	CAWSGSGGEQYF
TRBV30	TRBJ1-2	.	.	TGTGCCTGGAGTGTAACAGGGACCAACTATGGCTACACCTTC	CAWSVTGTNYGYTF
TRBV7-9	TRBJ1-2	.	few	TGTGCCAGCAGCTTAGCAGGGGTAAAAGGCTACACCTTC	CASSLAGVKGYTF
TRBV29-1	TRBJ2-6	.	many	TGCAGCGTTGACTCCGGGGCCAACGTCCTGACTTTC	CSVDSGANVLTF
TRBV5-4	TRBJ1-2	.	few	TGTGCCAGCAGCTTGGACAGGGCTATAAACTATGGCTACACCTTC	CASSLDRAINYGYTF
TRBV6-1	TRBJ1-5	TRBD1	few	TGTGCCAGCAGTGAAAGGGACAGGGGTTCCCAGCCCCAGCATTTT	CASSERDRGSQPQHF
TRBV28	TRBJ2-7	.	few	TGTGCCAGCAGTTTAGAACAGGAAACCTACGAGCAGTACTTC	CASSLEQETYEQYF
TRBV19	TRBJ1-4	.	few	TGTGCCAGTAGTATTCGTGAAAAACTGTTTTTT	CASSIREKLFF
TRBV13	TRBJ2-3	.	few	TGTGCCAGCAGCTTACACGGTGAGACGCAGTATTTT	CASSLHGETQYF
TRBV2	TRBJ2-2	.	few	TGTGCCAGCAATAGGAGAGTGTCCGGGGAGCTGTTTTTT	CASNRRVSGELFF
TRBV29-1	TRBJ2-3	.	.	TGCAGCGTTTCCCCTAGCAGCACAGATACGCAGTATTTT	CSVSPSSTDTQYF
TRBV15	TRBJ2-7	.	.	TGTGCCACCAGCAGAGATCTAGGGGGAACCTACGAGCAGTACTTC	CATSRDLGGTYEQYF
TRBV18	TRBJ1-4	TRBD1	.	TGTGCCAGCTCATCACAGGGGTCTAATGAAAAACTGTTTTTT	CASSSQGSNEKLFF
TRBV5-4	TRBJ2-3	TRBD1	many	TGTGCCAGCAGCTTGCAGGGGGCGACAGATACGCAGTATTTT	CASSLQGATDTQYF
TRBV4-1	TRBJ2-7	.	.	TGCGCCAGCAGCCAAGGAGACAGCTCCTACGAGCAGTACTTC	CASSQGDSSYEQYF
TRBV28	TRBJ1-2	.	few	TGTGCCAGCAGCCGCCCTAGGCGGGGGGGGAATGGCTACACCTTC	CASSRPRRGGNGYTF
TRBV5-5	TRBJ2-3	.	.	TGTGCCAGCAGCATTTTTGGCGGAAGCACAGATACGCAGTATTTT	CASSIFGGSTDTQYF
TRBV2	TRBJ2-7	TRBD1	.	TGTGCCAGCAGTTCGAGGGGACAGCCCGGCGATGAGCAGTACTTC	CASSSRGQPGDEQYF
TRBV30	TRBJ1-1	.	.	TGTGCCTGGAGTTTATCGGGGGTGAACACTGAAGCTTTCTTT	CAWSLSGVNTEAFF
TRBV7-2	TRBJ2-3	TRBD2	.	TGCGCCAGCAGCCAAGGTGGTGGGGGGGTGGATACGCAGTATTTT	CASSQGGGGVDTQYF